This T cell receptor (beta chain) is from a study of T cell responses to AZD1222 COVID-19 vaccine. Study-wide points: Donors, mostly white British, included more females; clonal diversity was possibly underestimated. Receipt of two AZD1222 doses was followed by a rise in Spike-specific TCR breadth and depth.

The assay was immunoSEQ multiplex PCR, and TCRdb's table has in-frame clones only and misses some. The sample has about 140,000 clones, roughly 90% seen once; the top ten hold around 2.7%. CDR3 length: 11 residues. Germline V gene lookup returns CDR1 DFQATT and CDR2 SNEGSKA (reference sequence). On this clone: The antigen is unknown.

This material consisted of peripheral blood, taken on day 0 of AZD1222 vaccination. The rearrangement links TRBV20-1 to TRBJ1-2, with 9 bases matching TRBD1. The receptor was derived from an adult in good health. CDR3 loop: CSIDRGYGYTF. CDR3 sequence (DNA): TGCAGCATTGACAGGGGGTATGGCTACACCTTC.